The 18 T cell receptor beta chains reported below all come from one sample, sequenced in a study of PD-1 blockade in classical Hodgkin lymphoma. Sequenced by immunoSEQ multiplex PCR; TCRdb stores in-frame clones only, minus some. The sample holds about 23,000 clones, roughly 80% seen once. Every patient experienced relapse after autologous stem cell transplantation, and brentuximab vedotin exposure varied. The sample was peripheral blood mononuclear cells (PBMCs), taken before the second cycle of nivolumab. These receptors came from a human donor with classical Hodgkin lymphoma.

This clone was observed a single time. The chain recombines TRBV5-6 with TRBJ2-7, with 7 bases lining up with TRBD2. Losses at the gene ends were 2 bases for V and 0 bases for J; bases not matched to a gene: 8. The CDR3 has 16 residues. Germline-derived CDR1 and CDR2 are SGHDT and YYEEEE. CDR3 in DNA: TGTGCCAGCAGCTTACTCAGCGGGGTGAGCTCCTACGAGCAGTACTTC. Its protein is CASSLLSGVSSYEQYF. The entire variable domain, with the rest obtained from reference TRBV5-6 and TRBJ2-7, is as follows: DAGVTQSPTHLIKTRGQQVTLRCSPKSGHDTVSWYQQALGQGPQFIFQYYEEEERQRGNFPDRFSGHQFPNYSSELNVNALLLGDSALYLCASSLLSGVSSYEQYFGPGTRLTVT.

This clone has only a few counts. The chain has TRBV5-1 and TRBJ1-1; D might be TRBD1 (6 bases). CDR1 is SGHRS and CDR2 is YFSETQ in the germline V gene. With 6 bases removed from V and 3 bases from J, the gap between germline ends came to 18 bases. The CDR3 spans 15 residues. The CDR3 region has the DNA TGCGCCAGCACCCCCGGTTGGGGGCTTGACACTGAAGCTTTCTTT. Protein product: CASTPGWGLDTEAFF.

Relative to its sample, this clone is medium-sized. The chain couples TRBV10-3 to TRBJ1-2; maybe TRBD1 (5 bases). This CDR3 is built from 12 residues. Germline-derived CDR1 and CDR2 are ENHRY and SYGVKD. Trimming removed 5 bases from V and 6 bases from J, with 10 bases in between. CDR3 protein: CAISPQGDGYTF. As DNA, the CDR3 is TGTGCCATCAGTCCCCAGGGCGATGGCTACACCTTC.

The chain combines TRBV7-8 with TRBJ2-7; 8 nucleotides agree with TRBD2. Germline CDR1 reads SGHVS; CDR2 reads FQNEAQ. CDR3 size: 18 residues. Trimming took 1 base from V and 2 from J; bases not matched to a gene: 13. The CDR3 sequence: CASSLVNFGGRFTYEQYF. DNA for the CDR3: TGTGCCAGCAGCTTAGTTAACTTTGGCGGGAGGTTCACCTACGAGCAGTACTTC.

The chain uses TRBV6-1 and TRBJ1-1, with D perhaps matching TRBD1 (5 bases). The V gene lost 4 bases and the J gene lost 0 bases, with 15 bases spanning the gap. Looked up from germline, CDR1 is MNHNS and CDR2 is SASEGT. The CDR3 covers 16 residues. This chain's CDR3 is CASSVWGGVMNTEAFF. The CDR3 nucleotides are TGTGCCAGCAGTGTGTGGGGCGGCGTTATGAACACTGAAGCTTTCTTT.

This clone was picked up one time. The chain has TRBV25-1 and TRBJ1-2; 8 bases line up with TRBD1. Germline assignment: CDR1 MGHDK and CDR2 SYGVNS. The CDR3 consists of 13 residues. With 9 bases clipped from V and 5 bases from J, the junction kept 8 bases outside the gene matches. This CDR3 is CASSWTGSYGYTF. CDR3 in DNA: TGTGCCAGTTCCTGGACAGGGAGTTATGGCTACACCTTC.

The rearrangement uses TRBV2 and TRBJ1-1; D is uncertain. The CDR3 is made up of 11 amino acids. Germline assignment: CDR1 SNHLY and CDR2 FYNNEI. V dropped 6 bases and J dropped 3 bases, with 5 bases sitting between them. The CDR3 DNA reads TGTGCCAGCAGGTGGGACACTGAAGCTTTCTTT. Amino acids: CASRWDTEAFF.

V gene TRBV19 combines with J gene TRBJ1-5; D possibly corresponds to TRBD1 (5 bases). The CDR3 totals 13 residues. Per germline, CDR1 LNHDA and CDR2 SQIVND (reference sequence). V was trimmed by 6 bases and J by 6 bases, leaving 12 bases between them. The CDR3 sequence: CASRPAGGQPQHF. DNA for the CDR3: TGTGCCAGTAGGCCGGCCGGGGGTCAGCCCCAGCATTTT. The full variable domain, in which reference TRBV19 and TRBJ1-5 provide the parts outside the CDR3, is DGGITQSPKYLFRKEGQNVTLSCEQNLNHDAMYWYRQDPGQGLRLIYYSQIVNDFQKGDIAEGYSVSREKKESFPLTVTSAQKNPTAFYLCASRPAGGQPQHFGDGTRLSIL.

CDR3 sequence: CASSYLSTFPGELFF. The CDR3 coding sequence is TGTGCCAGCAGTTACCTCTCCACGTTTCCCGGGGAGCTGTTTTTT. The chain employs TRBV6-5 and TRBJ2-2; D gene ambiguous. CDR1 is MNHEY and CDR2 is SVGAGI in the germline V gene. Between the trimmed V and J ends, which lost 2 bases and 6 bases, there was a span of 13 bases. The CDR3 length is 15 residues.

The J gene is TRBJ1-4, the V gene TRBV6-6; D remains ambiguous. CDR1 is MNHNY and CDR2 is SVGAGI in the germline V gene (reference sequence). The CDR3 consists of 15 residues. Trimming removed 6 bases at V and 7 bases at J, with 18 bases between. CDR3 nucleotide sequence: TGTGCCAGCAGAGAACCGGGGAAGGGAGGTGAAAAACTGTTTTTT. Its protein product is CASREPGKGGEKLFF.

The genes are TRBV5-1 and TRBJ2-1, with 7 bases identical to TRBD2. Germline V lookup: CDR1 SGHRS, CDR2 YFSETQ. The ends lost 1 base at V and 7 bases at J; junction bases unmatched: 8. The CDR3 length is 15 residues. This CDR3 reads CASSLLGGSPNEQFF. In nucleotides, the CDR3 is TGCGCCAGCAGCTTGTTGGGCGGGAGCCCGAATGAGCAGTTCTTC. Combining the CDR3 with reference TRBV5-1 and TRBJ2-1 gives the whole variable domain KAGVTQTPRYLIKTRGQQVTLSCSPISGHRSVSWYQQTPGQGLQFLFEYFSETQRNKGNFPGRFSGRQFSNSRSEMNVSTLELGDSALYLCASSLLGGSPNEQFFGPGTRLTVL.

The rearrangement links TRBV27 to TRBJ2-7; 12 bases are a match to TRBD2. V lost 5 bases, J lost 2 bases, and 16 bases stayed unmatched. The CDR3 has 19 amino acids. In germline, CDR1 is MNHEY, CDR2 SMNVEV (reference sequence). CDR3 DNA: TGTGCCAGCAGTCTCAGGGATGGGAGACTAGCGGGAGTCACCTACGAGCAGTACTTC. Its translation: CASSLRDGRLAGVTYEQYF.

This rearrangement joins TRBV6-1 to TRBJ2-1; maybe TRBD2 (5 bases). V was trimmed by 4 bases and J by 8 bases, leaving 15 bases between them. Per the germline V gene, CDR1 is MNHNS and CDR2 is SASEGT. This CDR3 comprises 14 residues. The CDR3 protein is CASSATQGADEQFF. DNA for the CDR3: TGTGCCAGCAGTGCGACCCAAGGAGCGGATGAGCAGTTCTTC.

The CDR3 DNA sequence: TGTGCCAGCAGTCCATCTAGCGGGAGACCGAACACCGGGGAGCTGTTTTTT. This encodes CASSPSSGRPNTGELFF. The rearrangement links TRBV6-4 to TRBJ2-2, with 10 bases matching TRBD2. The CDR3 contains 17 residues. Trimming cost V 5 bases and J 0 bases; bases outside gene matches: 6. Germline values: CDR1 MRHNA, CDR2 SNTAGT.

The chain recombines TRBV7-9 with TRBJ2-5; 8 positions agree with TRBD1. This CDR3 is built from 16 residues. The V and J ends lost 4 bases and 5 bases, in that order; junction bases with no gene match: 12. Germline values: CDR1 SEHNR, CDR2 FQNEAQ (reference sequence). The CDR3 coding sequence is TGTGCCAGCAGCTCACGGGGCCAGGGGGCGCAGGAGACCCAGTACTTC. Translation: CASSSRGQGAQETQYF.

The J gene is TRBJ1-1, the V gene TRBV6-5; D is uncertain. V was pared by 2 bases and J by 0 bases, with 10 bases between. CDR1 is MNHEY, CDR2 SVGAGI, per germline. CDR3 size: 15 residues. The CDR3 nucleotides read TGTGCCAGCAGTTACGAGGGCATCATGAACACTGAAGCTTTCTTT. It encodes CASSYEGIMNTEAFF.

This clone has just one count. The chain has TRBV2 and TRBJ2-2; 14 bases are shared with TRBD2. After removal of 5 bases from V and 5 bases from J, the junction contained 1 base not matched to a gene. The germline V gene encodes CDR1 SNHLY and CDR2 FYNNEI. CDR3 length equals 15 residues. The CDR3 here is CASSWTSGRTGELFF. CDR3 coding DNA: TGTGCCAGCAGTTGGACTAGCGGGAGGACCGGGGAGCTGTTTTTT.

The V and J genes are TRBV10-3 and TRBJ2-2; D not certain. Germline lookup yields CDR1 ENHRY and CDR2 SYGVKD. Trimming removed 3 bases from V and 3 bases from J, with 14 bases in between. CDR3 length equals 16 residues. Here the CDR3 reads CAISDRYQKDTGELFF. As DNA, the CDR3 is TGTGCCATCAGTGACAGGTACCAAAAGGACACCGGGGAGCTGTTTTTT.